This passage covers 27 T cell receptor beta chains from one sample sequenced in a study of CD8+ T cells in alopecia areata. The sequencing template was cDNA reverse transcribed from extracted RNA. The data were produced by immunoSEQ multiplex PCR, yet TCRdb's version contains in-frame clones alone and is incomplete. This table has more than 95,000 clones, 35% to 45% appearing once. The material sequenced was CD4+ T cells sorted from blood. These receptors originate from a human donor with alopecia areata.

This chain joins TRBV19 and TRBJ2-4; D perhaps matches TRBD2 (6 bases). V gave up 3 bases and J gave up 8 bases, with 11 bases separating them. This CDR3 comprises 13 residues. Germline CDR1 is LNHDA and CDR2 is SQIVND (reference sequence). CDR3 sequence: CASSIGGLDIQYF. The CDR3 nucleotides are TGTGCCAGTAGTATTGGGGGACTGGACATTCAGTACTTC.

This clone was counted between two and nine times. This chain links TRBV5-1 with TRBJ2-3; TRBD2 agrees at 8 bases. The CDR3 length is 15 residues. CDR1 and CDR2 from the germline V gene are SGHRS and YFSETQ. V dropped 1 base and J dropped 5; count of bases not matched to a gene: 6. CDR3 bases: TGCGCCAGCAGCTTGAGCAGCGGGGGCGAAGATACGCAGTATTTT. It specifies CASSLSSGGEDTQYF. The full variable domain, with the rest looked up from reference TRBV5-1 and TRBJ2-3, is KAGVTQTPRYLIKTRGQQVTLSCSPISGHRSVSWYQQTPGQGLQFLFEYFSETQRNKGNFPGRFSGRQFSNSRSEMNVSTLELGDSALYLCASSLSSGGEDTQYFGPGTRLTVL.

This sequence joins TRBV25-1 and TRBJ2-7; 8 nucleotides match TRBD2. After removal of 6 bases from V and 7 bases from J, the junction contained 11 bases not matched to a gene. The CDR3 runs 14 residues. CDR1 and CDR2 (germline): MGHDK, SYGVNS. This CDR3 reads CASSLGAGVAEQYF. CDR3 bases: TGTGCCAGCAGCCTGGGAGCGGGAGTTGCGGAGCAGTACTTC.

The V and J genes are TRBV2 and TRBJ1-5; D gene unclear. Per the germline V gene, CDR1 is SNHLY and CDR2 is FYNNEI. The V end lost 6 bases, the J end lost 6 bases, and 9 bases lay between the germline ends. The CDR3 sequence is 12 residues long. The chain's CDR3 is CASSLEAQPQHF. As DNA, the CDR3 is TGTGCCAGCAGCTTGGAGGCTCAGCCCCAGCATTTT. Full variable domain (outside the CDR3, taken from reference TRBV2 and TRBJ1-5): EPEVTQTPSHQVTQMGQEVILRCVPISNHLYFYWYRQILGQKVEFLVSFYNNEISEKSEIFDDQFSVERPDGSNFTLKIRSTKLEDSAMYFCASSLEAQPQHFGDGTRLSIL.

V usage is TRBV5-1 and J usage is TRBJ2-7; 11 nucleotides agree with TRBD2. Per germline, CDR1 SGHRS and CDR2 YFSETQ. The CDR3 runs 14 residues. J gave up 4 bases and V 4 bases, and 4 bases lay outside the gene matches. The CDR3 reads CASSGGTSGYEQYF. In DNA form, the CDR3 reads TGCGCCAGCAGCGGCGGGACTAGCGGATACGAGCAGTACTTC.

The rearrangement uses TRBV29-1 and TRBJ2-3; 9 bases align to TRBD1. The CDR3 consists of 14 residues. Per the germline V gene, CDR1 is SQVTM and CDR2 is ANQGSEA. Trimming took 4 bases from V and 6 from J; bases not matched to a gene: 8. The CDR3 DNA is TGCAGCGTTGCCTCCGGGACAGGGAGGGATACGCAGTATTTT. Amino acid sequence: CSVASGTGRDTQYF.

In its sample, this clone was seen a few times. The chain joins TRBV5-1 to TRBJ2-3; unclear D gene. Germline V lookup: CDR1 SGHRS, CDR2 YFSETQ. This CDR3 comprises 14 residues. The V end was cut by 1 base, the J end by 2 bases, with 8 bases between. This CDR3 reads CASSLSSFTDTQYF. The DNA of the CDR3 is TGCGCCAGCAGCTTGTCATCCTTCACAGATACGCAGTATTTT.

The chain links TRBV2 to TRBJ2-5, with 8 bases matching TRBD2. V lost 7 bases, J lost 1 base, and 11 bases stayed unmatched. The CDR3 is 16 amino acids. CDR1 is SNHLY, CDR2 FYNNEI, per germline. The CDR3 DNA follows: TGTGCCAGCACCGGGGGGGGCCTAGGGTCCCAAGAGACCCAGTACTTC. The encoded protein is CASTGGGLGSQETQYF. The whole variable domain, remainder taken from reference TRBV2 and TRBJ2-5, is EPEVTQTPSHQVTQMGQEVILRCVPISNHLYFYWYRQILGQKVEFLVSFYNNEISEKSEIFDDQFSVERPDGSNFTLKIRSTKLEDSAMYFCASTGGGLGSQETQYFGPGTRLLVL.

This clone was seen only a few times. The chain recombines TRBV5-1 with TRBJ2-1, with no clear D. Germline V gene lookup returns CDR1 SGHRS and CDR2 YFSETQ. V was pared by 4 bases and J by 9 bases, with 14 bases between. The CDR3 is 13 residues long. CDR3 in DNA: TGCGCCAGCAGCCGGGCCAACCGCGGTGAGCAGTTCTTC. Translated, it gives CASSRANRGEQFF.

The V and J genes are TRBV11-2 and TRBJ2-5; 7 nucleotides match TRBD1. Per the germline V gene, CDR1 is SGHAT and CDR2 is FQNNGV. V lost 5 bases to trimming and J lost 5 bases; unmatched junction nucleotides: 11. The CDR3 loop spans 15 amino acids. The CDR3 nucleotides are TGTGCCAGCAGCATCAGACAGGGAAAGGCGGAGACCCAGTACTTC. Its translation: CASSIRQGKAETQYF.

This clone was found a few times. The CDR3 sequence is CAWTRGFDGYGYTF. CDR3 nucleotides: TGTGCCTGGACCAGGGGGTTTGATGGCTATGGCTACACCTTC. The chain joins TRBV30 to TRBJ1-2; the match to TRBD1 covers 7 bases. The CDR3 consists of 14 residues. Trimming at V came to 4 bases and at J to 4 bases, leaving 9 bases not matched to a gene. Germline values: CDR1 GTSNPN, CDR2 SVGIG (reference sequence).

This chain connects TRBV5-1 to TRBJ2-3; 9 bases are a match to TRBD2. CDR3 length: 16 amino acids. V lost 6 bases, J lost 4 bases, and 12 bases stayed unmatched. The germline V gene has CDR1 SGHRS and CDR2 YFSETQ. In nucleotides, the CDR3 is TGCGCCAGCACCAAAATAGCGGGAGTAGGGGCAGATACGCAGTATTTT. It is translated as CASTKIAGVGADTQYF. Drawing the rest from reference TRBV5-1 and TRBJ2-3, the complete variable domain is KAGVTQTPRYLIKTRGQQVTLSCSPISGHRSVSWYQQTPGQGLQFLFEYFSETQRNKGNFPGRFSGRQFSNSRSEMNVSTLELGDSALYLCASTKIAGVGADTQYFGPGTRLTVL.

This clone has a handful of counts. The CDR3 DNA follows: TGTGCCAGTAGTACCACTAGCGGGCCCACAGATACGCAGTATTTT. Its protein product is CASSTTSGPTDTQYF. The V gene is TRBV19, the J gene TRBJ2-3, with TRBD2 matching over 9 bases. V lost 4 bases and J lost 2; bases outside the gene matches: 4. Germline V CDR1 and CDR2: LNHDA, SQIVND (reference sequence). The CDR3 loop spans 15 amino acids.

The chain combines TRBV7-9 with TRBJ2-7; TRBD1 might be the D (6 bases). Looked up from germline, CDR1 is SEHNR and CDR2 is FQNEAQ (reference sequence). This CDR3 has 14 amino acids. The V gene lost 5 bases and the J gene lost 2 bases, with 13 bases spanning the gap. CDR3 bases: TGTGCCAGCAGCACAGGGACACCCCCCTACGAGCAGTACTTC. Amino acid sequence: CASSTGTPPYEQYF.

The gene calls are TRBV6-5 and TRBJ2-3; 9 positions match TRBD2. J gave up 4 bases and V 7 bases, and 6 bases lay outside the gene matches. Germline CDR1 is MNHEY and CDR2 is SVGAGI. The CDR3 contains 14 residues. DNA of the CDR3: TGTGCCAGCACGAGGCGGGAGGGGGCAGATACGCAGTATTTT. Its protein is CASTRREGADTQYF.

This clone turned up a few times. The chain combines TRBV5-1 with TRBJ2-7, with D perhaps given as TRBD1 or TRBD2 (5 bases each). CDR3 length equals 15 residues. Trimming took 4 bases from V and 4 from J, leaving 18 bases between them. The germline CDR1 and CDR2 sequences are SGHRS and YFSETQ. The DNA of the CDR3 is TGCGCCAGCAGCGGGGGACCGGCAGCGGATTACGAGCAGTACTTC. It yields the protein CASSGGPAADYEQYF. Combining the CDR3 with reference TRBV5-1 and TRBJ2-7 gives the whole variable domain KAGVTQTPRYLIKTRGQQVTLSCSPISGHRSVSWYQQTPGQGLQFLFEYFSETQRNKGNFPGRFSGRQFSNSRSEMNVSTLELGDSALYLCASSGGPAADYEQYFGPGTRLTVT.

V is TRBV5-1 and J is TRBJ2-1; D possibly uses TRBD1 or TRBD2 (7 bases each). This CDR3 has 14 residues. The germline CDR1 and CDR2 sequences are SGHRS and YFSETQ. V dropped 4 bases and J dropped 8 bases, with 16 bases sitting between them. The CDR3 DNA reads TGCGCCAGCAGCCGGGAGGAGGGGGCGGATGAGCAGTTCTTC. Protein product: CASSREEGADEQFF.

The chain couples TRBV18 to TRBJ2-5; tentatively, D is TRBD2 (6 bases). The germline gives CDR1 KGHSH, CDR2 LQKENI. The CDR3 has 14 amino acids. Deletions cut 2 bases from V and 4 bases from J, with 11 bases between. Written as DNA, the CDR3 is TGTGCCAGCTCACCAACACATAGCGGAGAGACCCAGTACTTC. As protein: CASSPTHSGETQYF.

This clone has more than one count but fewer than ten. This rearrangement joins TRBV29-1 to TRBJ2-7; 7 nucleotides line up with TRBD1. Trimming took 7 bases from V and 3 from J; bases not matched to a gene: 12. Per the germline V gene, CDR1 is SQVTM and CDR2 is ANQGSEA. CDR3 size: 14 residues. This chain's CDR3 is CSATDTGQFYEQYF. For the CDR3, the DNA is TGCAGCGCAACAGACACGGGACAGTTCTACGAGCAGTACTTC.

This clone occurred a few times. CDR3 sequence reads: CASSQDRRRTNEKLFF. CDR3 sequence (DNA): TGTGCCAGCAGCCAAGATCGGAGGAGGACTAATGAAAAACTGTTTTTT. This chain connects TRBV4-2 to TRBJ1-4; no clear D. V dropped 0 bases and J dropped 2 bases, with 10 bases sitting between them. The germline V gene has CDR1 LGHNA and CDR2 YNFKEQ. The CDR3 contains 16 residues.

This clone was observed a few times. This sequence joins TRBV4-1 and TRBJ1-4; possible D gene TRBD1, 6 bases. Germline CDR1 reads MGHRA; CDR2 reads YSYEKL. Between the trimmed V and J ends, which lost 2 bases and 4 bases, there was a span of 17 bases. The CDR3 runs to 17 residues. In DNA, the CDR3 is TGCGCCAGCAGCCAAATACGGGACAAGGGGAATAATGAAAAACTGTTTTTT. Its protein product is CASSQIRDKGNNEKLFF.

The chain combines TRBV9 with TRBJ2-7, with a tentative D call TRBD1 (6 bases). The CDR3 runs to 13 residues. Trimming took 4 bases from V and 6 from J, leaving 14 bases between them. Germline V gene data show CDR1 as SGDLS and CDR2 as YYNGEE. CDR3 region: CASSIRTEGEQYF. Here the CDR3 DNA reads TGTGCCAGCAGCATTCGGACAGAGGGCGAGCAGTACTTC. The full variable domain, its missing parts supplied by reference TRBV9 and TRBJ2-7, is DSGVTQTPKHLITATGQRVTLRCSPRSGDLSVYWYQQSLDQGLQFLIQYYNGEERAKGNILERFSAQQFPDLHSELNLSSLELGDSALYFCASSIRTEGEQYFGPGTRLTVT.

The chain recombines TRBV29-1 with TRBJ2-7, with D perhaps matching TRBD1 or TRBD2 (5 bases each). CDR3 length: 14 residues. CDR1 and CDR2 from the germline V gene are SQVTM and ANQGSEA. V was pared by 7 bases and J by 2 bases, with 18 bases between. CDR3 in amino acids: CSAIRDGITYEQYF. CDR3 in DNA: TGCAGCGCAATCCGGGACGGCATTACCTACGAGCAGTACTTC.

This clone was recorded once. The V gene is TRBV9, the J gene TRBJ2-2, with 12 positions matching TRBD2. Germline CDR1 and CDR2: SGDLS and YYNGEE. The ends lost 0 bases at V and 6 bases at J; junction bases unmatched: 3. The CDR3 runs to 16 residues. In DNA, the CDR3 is TGTGCCAGCAGCGTAGGACTAGCGGGAGTCGCCGGGGAGCTGTTTTTT. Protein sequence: CASSVGLAGVAGELFF. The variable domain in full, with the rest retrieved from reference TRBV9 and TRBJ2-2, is DSGVTQTPKHLITATGQRVTLRCSPRSGDLSVYWYQQSLDQGLQFLIQYYNGEERAKGNILERFSAQQFPDLHSELNLSSLELGDSALYFCASSVGLAGVAGELFFGEGSRLTVL.

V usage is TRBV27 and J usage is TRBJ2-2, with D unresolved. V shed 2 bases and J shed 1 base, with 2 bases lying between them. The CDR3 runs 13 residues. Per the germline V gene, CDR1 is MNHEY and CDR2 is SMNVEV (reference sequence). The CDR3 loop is CASSLLNTGELFF. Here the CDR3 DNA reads TGTGCCAGCAGTTTACTGAACACCGGGGAGCTGTTTTTT.

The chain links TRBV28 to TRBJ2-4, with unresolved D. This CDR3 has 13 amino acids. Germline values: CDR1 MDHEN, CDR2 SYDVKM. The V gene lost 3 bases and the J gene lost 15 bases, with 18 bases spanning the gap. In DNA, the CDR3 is TGTGCCAGCAGTTTGATGGCTATGCAGAGGAGGTACTTC. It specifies CASSLMAMQRRYF.

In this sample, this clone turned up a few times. As DNA, the CDR3 is TGCAGCGTTGGTGGGATCGGGGATGGCTACACCTTC. Its translation is CSVGGIGDGYTF. This chain joins TRBV29-1 and TRBJ1-2; the D is unclear. The V gene lost 4 bases and the J gene lost 6 bases, with 12 bases spanning the gap. CDR3 length: 12 amino acids. Germline CDR1 and CDR2: SQVTM and ANQGSEA.